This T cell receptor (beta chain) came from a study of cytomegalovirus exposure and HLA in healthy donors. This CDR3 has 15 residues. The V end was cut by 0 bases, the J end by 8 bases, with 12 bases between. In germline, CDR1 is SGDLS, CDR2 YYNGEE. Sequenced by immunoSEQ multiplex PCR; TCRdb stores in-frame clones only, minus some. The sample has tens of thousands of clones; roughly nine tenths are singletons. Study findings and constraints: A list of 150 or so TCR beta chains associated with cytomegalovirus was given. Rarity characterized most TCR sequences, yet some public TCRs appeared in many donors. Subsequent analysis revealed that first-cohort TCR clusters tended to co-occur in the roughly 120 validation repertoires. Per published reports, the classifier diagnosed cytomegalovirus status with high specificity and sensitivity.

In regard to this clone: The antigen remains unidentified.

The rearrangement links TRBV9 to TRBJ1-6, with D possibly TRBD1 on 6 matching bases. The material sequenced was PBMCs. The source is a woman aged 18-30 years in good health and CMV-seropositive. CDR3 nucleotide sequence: TGTGCCAGCAGCGTAGTTGGGGGGGGCGATTCACCCCTCCACTTT. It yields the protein CASSVVGGGDSPLHF.